Listed here are 9 T cell receptor beta chains from one sample, sequenced in a study of blood T cell repertoires in COVID-19. Profiling relied on immunoSEQ multiplex PCR, and the TCRdb table lists in-frame clones only, not all of them. The data show about 170,000 clones, approximately 84% seen once. Sequenced material: PBMCs or T cells enriched from blood (not recorded which). All receptors come from a human donor with acute COVID-19. The donor label of this sample is uncertain.

J is TRBJ2-2 and V is TRBV4-2, with 8 bases aligning to TRBD2. The CDR3 consists of 15 residues. The V segment lost 1 base and the J segment 7 bases; nucleotides outside the gene matches: 5. Germline values: CDR1 LGHNA, CDR2 YNFKEQ. CDR3 nucleotides: TGTGCCAGCAGCCAAGTCGGGGGGGCGATCGGGGAGCTGTTTTTT. Protein: CASSQVGGAIGELFF.

The DNA for the CDR3 is TGTGCCAGCAGCTTACAGGACTACGAGCAGTACTTC. Translating it yields CASSLQDYEQYF. The chain carries TRBV7-9 and TRBJ2-7, with D hard to call. This CDR3 has 12 residues. Germline-derived CDR1 and CDR2 are SEHNR and FQNEAQ (reference sequence). Trimming left V 2 bases short and J 3 bases short, with 5 bases between.

The V gene is TRBV6-5, the J gene TRBJ1-6; 9 bases agree with TRBD1. Germline CDR1 and CDR2: MNHEY and SVGAGI. The J segment lost 13 bases and the V segment lost 2 bases, leaving 12 bases of the junction unmatched. CDR3 length: 16 amino acids. The CDR3 loop is CASSYLLPGQGFPLHF. CDR3 DNA sequence: TGTGCCAGCAGTTACCTTCTCCCGGGACAGGGCTTCCCCCTCCACTTT.

The chain carries TRBV19 and TRBJ2-1; 9 bases align to TRBD1. This CDR3 comprises 15 residues. V was pared by 6 bases and J by 0 bases, with 3 bases of the junction left unmatched. CDR1 and CDR2 (germline): LNHDA, SQIVND (reference sequence). In nucleotides, the CDR3 is TGTGCCAGTAGGGGACAGGGTCTCTCCTACAATGAGCAGTTCTTC. Amino acid sequence: CASRGQGLSYNEQFF.

V gene TRBV24-1 combines with J gene TRBJ2-1, with D tentatively TRBD2 (5 bases). The germline gives CDR1 KGHDR, CDR2 SFDVKD. The CDR3 is made up of 12 amino acids. V was shortened by 3 bases and J by 10 bases, with 9 bases between the two germline ends. The CDR3 here is CATSDGGREQFF. CDR3 in DNA: TGTGCCACCAGTGATGGCGGGCGGGAGCAGTTCTTC.

The rearrangement links TRBV7-3 to TRBJ2-2, with 8 bases identical to TRBD1. Germline lookup yields CDR1 SGHTA and CDR2 FQGTGA. The CDR3 totals 14 residues. The trim removed 7 bases at V and 3 bases at J, leaving 4 bases unmatched. CDR3 nucleotide sequence: TGTGCCAGCACGCGGACAGGGTACACCGGGGAGCTGTTTTTT. It codes for CASTRTGYTGELFF.

The J gene is TRBJ1-2, the V gene TRBV4-2, with a weak D call TRBD1 (6 bases). The CDR3 loop spans 15 amino acids. Germline V gene data show CDR1 as LGHNA and CDR2 as YNFKEQ. Trimming cost V 1 base and J 6 bases, with 15 bases left between them. CDR3 nucleotide sequence: TGTGCCAGCAGCCAAGGAGAAGGGGGTGGTGATGGCTACACCTTC. It encodes CASSQGEGGGDGYTF.

The rearrangement joins TRBV6-4 to TRBJ2-1; 9 positions agree with TRBD2. With 6 bases clipped from V and 8 bases from J, the junction kept 5 bases outside the gene matches. Germline V gene lookup returns CDR1 MRHNA and CDR2 SNTAGT. This CDR3 region has 13 residues. This CDR3 reads CASSLERGDEQFF. In DNA, the CDR3 is TGTGCCAGCAGCCTCGAGCGGGGGGATGAGCAGTTCTTC.

CDR3 protein: CASSQGRGVHEQYF. The CDR3 nucleotides read TGTGCCAGCAGCCAGGGCAGGGGGGTCCACGAGCAGTACTTC. This sequence joins TRBV3-1 (or the pseudogene TRBV3-2) and TRBJ2-7, with D perhaps matching TRBD1 (7 bases). From germline, CDR1 is LGHDT and CDR2 YNNKEL (reference sequence). The germline V and J ends were trimmed by 3 bases and 5 bases, with 14 bases remaining between them. This CDR3 region has 14 residues.